This T cell receptor beta chain is from a study of blood T cell repertoires in COVID-19. This table comes from immunoSEQ multiplex PCR, and its TCRdb copy is limited to in-frame clones, with some not included. The table has around 200,000 clones, about 86% seen once. The sequencing input was peripheral blood. The receptor was derived from a man aged 30 to 39 with active or convalescent COVID-19.

The CDR3 nucleotides read TGTGCCAGTAGCTGGACAGGGGGCAATTCACCCCTCCACTTT. It specifies CASSWTGGNSPLHF. The chain has TRBV19 and TRBJ1-6; 11 bases match TRBD1. Germline loops: CDR1 LNHDA, CDR2 SQIVND (reference sequence). This CDR3 spans 14 amino acids. Unmatched junction bases numbered 2, after V lost 6 bases and J lost 7 bases.